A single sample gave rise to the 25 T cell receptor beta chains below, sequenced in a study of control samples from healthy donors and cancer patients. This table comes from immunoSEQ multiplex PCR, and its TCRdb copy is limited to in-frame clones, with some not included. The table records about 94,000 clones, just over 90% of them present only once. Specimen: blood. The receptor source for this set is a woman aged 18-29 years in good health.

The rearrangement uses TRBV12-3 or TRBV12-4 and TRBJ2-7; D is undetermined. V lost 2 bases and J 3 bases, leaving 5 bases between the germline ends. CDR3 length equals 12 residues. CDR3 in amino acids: CASSLMGYEQYF. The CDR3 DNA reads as TGTGCCAGCAGTTTAATGGGCTACGAGCAGTACTTC.

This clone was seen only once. The CDR3, as DNA: TGTGCCAGCAGCGCCGACAGGGGGAGAGGGGCCAACGTCCTGACTTTC. It encodes CASSADRGRGANVLTF. The gene calls are TRBV13 and TRBJ2-6; 9 bases are a match to TRBD1. This CDR3 has 16 amino acids. J was trimmed by 4 bases and V by 5 bases; bases with no gene match: 6. Germline lookup yields CDR1 PRHDT and CDR2 FYEKMQ (reference sequence).

CDR3 sequence reads: CASSSQQGVYGYTF. The CDR3 DNA follows: TGTGCCAGTAGTTCTCAACAGGGAGTCTATGGCTACACCTTC. The chain uses TRBV19 and TRBJ1-2; D is perhaps TRBD1 (6 bases). CDR3 length: 14 amino acids. Trimming stripped 5 bases from V and 4 bases from J, with 14 bases between. CDR1 and CDR2 (germline): LNHDA, SQIVND (reference sequence).

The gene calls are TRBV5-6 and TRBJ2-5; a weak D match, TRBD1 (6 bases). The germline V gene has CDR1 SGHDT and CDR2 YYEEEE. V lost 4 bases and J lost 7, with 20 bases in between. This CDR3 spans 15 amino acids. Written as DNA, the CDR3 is TGTGCCAGCAGCGCTACCCACAGGGTAGTTGGGACCCAGTACTTC. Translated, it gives CASSATHRVVGTQYF.

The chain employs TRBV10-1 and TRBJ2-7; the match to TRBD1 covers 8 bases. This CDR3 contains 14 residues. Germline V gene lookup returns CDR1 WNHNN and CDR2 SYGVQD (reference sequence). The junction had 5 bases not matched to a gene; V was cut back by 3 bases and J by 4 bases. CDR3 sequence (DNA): TGCGCCAGCAGTGATGGGACAGGTGAATACGAGCAGTACTTC. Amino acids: CASSDGTGEYEQYF.

The CDR3 DNA reads TGTGCCAGCAGAAAACAGGGGACTAGAGAGACCCAGTACTTC. It translates to CASRKQGTRETQYF. V gene TRBV13 combines with J gene TRBJ2-5, with D perhaps matching TRBD2 (8 bases). V lost 6 bases to trimming and J lost 4 bases, with 15 bases between them. Per the germline V gene, CDR1 is PRHDT and CDR2 is FYEKMQ (reference sequence). This CDR3 is 14 amino acids long.

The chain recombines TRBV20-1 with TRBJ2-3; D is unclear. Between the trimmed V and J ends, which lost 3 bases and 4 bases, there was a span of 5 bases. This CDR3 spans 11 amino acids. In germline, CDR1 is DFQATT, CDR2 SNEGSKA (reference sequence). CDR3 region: CSARESDTQYF. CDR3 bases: TGCAGTGCTAGGGAATCAGATACGCAGTATTTT.

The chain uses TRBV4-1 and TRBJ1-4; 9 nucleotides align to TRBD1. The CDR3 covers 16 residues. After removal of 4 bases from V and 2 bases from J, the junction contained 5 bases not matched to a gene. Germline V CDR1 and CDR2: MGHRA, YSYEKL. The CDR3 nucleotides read TGCGCCAGCAGCCCACAGGGGGCTTCGACTAATGAAAAACTGTTTTTT. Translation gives CASSPQGASTNEKLFF.

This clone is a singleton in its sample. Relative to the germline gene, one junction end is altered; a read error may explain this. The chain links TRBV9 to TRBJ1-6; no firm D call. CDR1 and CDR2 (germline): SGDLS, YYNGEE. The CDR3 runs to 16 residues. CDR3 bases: TGTGCCAGCAGCGCCCAACTCCACGCGGGTAATGCACCCCTCCACTTT. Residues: CASSAQLHAGNAPLHF.

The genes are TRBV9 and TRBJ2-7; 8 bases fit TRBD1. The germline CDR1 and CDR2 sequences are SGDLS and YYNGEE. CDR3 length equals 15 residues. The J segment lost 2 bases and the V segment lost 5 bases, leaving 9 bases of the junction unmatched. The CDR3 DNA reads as TGTGCCAGCAGTCGACAGGGGACTCCCCCCTACGAGCAGTACTTC. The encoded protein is CASSRQGTPPYEQYF.

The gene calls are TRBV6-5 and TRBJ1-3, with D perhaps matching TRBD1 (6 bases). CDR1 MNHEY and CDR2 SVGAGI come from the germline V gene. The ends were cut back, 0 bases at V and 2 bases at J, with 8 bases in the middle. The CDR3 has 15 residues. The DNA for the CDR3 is TGTGCCAGCAGTTACTCGGGGGGCCCTGGAAACACCATATATTTT. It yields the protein CASSYSGGPGNTIYF.

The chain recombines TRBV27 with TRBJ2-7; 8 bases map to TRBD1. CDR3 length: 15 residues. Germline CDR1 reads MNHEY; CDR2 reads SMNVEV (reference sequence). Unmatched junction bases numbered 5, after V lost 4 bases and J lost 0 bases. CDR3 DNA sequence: TGTGCCAGCAGTTCCCAGGACAGGGTCTCCTACGAGCAGTACTTC. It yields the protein CASSSQDRVSYEQYF.

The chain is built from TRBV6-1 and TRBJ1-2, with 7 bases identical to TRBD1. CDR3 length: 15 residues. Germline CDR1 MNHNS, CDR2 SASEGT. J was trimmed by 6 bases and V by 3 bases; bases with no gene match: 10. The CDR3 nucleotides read TGTGCCAGCAGTGACGCAACAGGGGAGTACGATGGCTACACCTTC. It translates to CASSDATGEYDGYTF.

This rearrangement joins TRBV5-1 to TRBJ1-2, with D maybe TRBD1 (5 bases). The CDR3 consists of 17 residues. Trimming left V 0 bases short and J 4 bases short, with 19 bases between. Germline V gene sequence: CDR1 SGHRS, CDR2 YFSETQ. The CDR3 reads CASSLGYSSTDIYGYTF. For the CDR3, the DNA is TGCGCCAGCAGCTTGGGCTATTCCTCGACAGATATCTATGGCTACACCTTC.

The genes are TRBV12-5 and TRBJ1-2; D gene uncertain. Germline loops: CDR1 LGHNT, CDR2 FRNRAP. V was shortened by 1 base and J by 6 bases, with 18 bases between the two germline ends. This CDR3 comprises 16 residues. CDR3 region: CASGLDGWEGADGYTF. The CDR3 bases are TGTGCTAGTGGTTTGGACGGGTGGGAGGGAGCGGATGGCTACACCTTC.

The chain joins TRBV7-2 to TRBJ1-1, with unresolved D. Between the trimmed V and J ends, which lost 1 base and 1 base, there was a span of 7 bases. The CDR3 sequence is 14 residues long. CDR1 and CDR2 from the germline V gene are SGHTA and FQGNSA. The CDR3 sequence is CASSLGGANTEAFF. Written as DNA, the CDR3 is TGTGCCAGCAGCTTAGGAGGAGCGAACACTGAAGCTTTCTTT. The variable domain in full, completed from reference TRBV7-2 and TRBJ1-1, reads GAGVSQSPSNKVTEKGKDVELRCDPISGHTALYWYRQSLGQGLEFLIYFQGNSAPDKSGLPSDRFSAERTGGSVSTLTIQRTQQEDSAVYLCASSLGGANTEAFFGQGTRLTVV.

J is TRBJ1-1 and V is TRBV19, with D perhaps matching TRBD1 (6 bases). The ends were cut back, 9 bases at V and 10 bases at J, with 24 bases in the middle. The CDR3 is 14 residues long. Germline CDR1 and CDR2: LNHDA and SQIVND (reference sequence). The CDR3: CASTPSDPQGGAFF. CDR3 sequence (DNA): TGTGCCAGCACCCCAAGCGACCCACAGGGCGGAGCTTTCTTT.

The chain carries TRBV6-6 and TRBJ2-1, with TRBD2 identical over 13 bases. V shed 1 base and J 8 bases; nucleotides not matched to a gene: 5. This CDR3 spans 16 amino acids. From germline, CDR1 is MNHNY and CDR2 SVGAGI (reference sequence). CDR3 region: CASSYWGTSGEDEQFF. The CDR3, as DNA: TGTGCCAGCAGTTACTGGGGGACTAGCGGGGAGGATGAGCAGTTCTTC.

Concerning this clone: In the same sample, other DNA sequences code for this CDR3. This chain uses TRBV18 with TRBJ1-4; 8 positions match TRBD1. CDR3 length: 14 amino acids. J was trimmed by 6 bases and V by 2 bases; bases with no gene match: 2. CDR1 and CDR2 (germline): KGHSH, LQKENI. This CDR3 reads CASSPGQGDEKLFF. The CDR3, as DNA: TGTGCCAGCTCACCAGGACAGGGAGATGAAAAACTGTTTTTT. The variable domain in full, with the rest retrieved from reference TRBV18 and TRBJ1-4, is NAGVMQNPRHLVRRRGQEARLRCSPMKGHSHVYWYRQLPEEGLKFMVYLQKENIIDESGMPKERFSAEFPKEGPSILRIQQVVRGDSAAYFCASSPGQGDEKLFFGSGTQLSVL.

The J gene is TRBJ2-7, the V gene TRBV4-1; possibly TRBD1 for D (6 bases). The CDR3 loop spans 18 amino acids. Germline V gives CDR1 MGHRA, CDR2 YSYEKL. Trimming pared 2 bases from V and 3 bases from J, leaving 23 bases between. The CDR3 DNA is TGCGCCAGCAGCCAATTCAGCAGTTTCGGACAGCAGTTCTACGAGCAGTACTTC. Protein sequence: CASSQFSSFGQQFYEQYF.

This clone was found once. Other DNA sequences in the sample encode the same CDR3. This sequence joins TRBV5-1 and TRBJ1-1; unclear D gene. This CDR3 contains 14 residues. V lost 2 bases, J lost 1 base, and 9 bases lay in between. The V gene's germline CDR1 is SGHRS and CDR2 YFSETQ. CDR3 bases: TGCGCCAGCAGCTTTGGTGACGGGAACACTGAAGCTTTCTTT. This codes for CASSFGDGNTEAFF.

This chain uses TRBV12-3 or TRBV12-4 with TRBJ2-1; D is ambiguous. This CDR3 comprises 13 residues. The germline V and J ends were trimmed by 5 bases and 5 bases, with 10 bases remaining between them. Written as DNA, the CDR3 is TGTGCCAGCAGTATCGACACCCACAATGAGCAGTTCTTC. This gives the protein CASSIDTHNEQFF.

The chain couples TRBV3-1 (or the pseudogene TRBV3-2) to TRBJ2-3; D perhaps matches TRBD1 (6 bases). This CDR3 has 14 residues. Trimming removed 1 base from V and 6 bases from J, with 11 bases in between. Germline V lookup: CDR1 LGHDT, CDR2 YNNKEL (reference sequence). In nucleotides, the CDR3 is TGTGCCAGCAGCCAAGGGACAGAGGTGGATACGCAGTATTTT. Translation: CASSQGTEVDTQYF.

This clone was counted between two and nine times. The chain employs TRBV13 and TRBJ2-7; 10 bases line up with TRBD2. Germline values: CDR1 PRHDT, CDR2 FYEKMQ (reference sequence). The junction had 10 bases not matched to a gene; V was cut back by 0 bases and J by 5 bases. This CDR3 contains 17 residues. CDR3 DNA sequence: TGTGCCAGCAGCTTAGGCCCCCCTAGCGGGGGAGACCACGAGCAGTACTTC. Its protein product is CASSLGPPSGGDHEQYF. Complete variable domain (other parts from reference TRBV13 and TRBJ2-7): AAGVIQSPRHLIKEKRETATLKCYPIPRHDTVYWYQQGPGQDPQFLISFYEKMQSDKGSIPDRFSAQQFSDYHSELNMSSLELGDSALYFCASSLGPPSGGDHEQYFGPGTRLTVT.

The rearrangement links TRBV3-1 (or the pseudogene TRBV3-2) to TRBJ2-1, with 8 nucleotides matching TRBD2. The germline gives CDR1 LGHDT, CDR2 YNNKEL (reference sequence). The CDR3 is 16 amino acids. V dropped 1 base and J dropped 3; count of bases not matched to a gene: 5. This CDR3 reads CASSQARGGRYNEQFF. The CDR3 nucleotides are TGTGCCAGCAGCCAAGCACGGGGGGGCCGCTACAATGAGCAGTTCTTC.